This is a list of T cell receptor beta chains from one sample in a study of technical replicates of blood from several donors. The data were produced by immunoSEQ multiplex PCR, yet TCRdb's version contains in-frame clones alone and is incomplete. The sample has tens of thousands of clones, around 94% seen once. The sample taken for sequencing was T cells isolated from PBMCs. Receptors originate from a human donor in good health. Both conserved end residues are part of each CDR3. Each record gives: J gene, clone size, D gene, V gene, CDR3 DNA, CDR3 protein. A D gene is named only where the DNA matches it firmly. Clone size is stated in some rows and not others, as once, few, many or a class when expanded.

TRBJ1-1 - - TRBV19 TGTGCCAGTAGTATAAATACAGGGCTCACTGAAGCTTTCTTT CASSINTGLTEAFF
TRBJ1-5 - - TRBV6-1 TGTGCCAGCAGTGAATTCATTGAAAATCGGAATCAGCCCCAGCATTTT CASSEFIENRNQPQHF
TRBJ1-1 - TRBD1 TRBV19 TGTGCCAGTCACCTCGGACAGGGATCTGGCACTGAAGCTTTCTTT CASHLGQGSGTEAFF
TRBJ2-5 - - TRBV7-9 TGTGCCAGCAGCGAGATGGAGACCCAGTACTTC CASSEMETQYF
TRBJ2-7 - TRBD2 TRBV29-1 TGCAGCGCCGGGACTAGCGGGAGTTACTCCTACGAGCAGTACTTC CSAGTSGSYSYEQYF
TRBJ2-5 - TRBD2 TRBV28 TGTGCCAGCAGCTCGGGACTAGCGGGAAAAGAGACCCAGTACTTC CASSSGLAGKETQYF
TRBJ1-2 - TRBD1 TRBV10-3 TGTGCCATAGGGGACAGGGAGAGAGGCTACACCTTC CAIGDRERGYTF
TRBJ2-7 - TRBD1 TRBV18 TGTGCCAGCTCGGCCGGGACAGTTACCTACGAGCAGTACTTC CASSAGTVTYEQYF
TRBJ2-1 - TRBD2 TRBV13 TGTGCCAGCAGCCTGGGACTAGCGGGAGACGAGCAGTTCTTC CASSLGLAGDEQFF
TRBJ2-2 - - TRBV5-4 TGTGCCAGCAGCACTATCGGGGCCGGGGAGCTGTTTTTT CASSTIGAGELFF
TRBJ2-1 - TRBD2 TRBV7-6 TGTGCCAGCAGCTTACTTAGCGGGGGGAGCTCCTACAATGAGCAGTTCTTC CASSLLSGGSSYNEQFF
TRBJ2-7 once - TRBV19 TGTGCCAGTAGCCCTAGCGCGGGGTCCTACGAGCAGTACTTC CASSPSAGSYEQYF
TRBJ2-1 - TRBD2 TRBV10-1 TGCGCCAGCAGTGAGAGGAGCGGGAGCGCCCGCCAAGATGAGCAGTTCTTC CASSERSGSARQDEQFF
TRBJ1-2 - TRBD1 TRBV28 TGTGCCAGCAGTCCCCGGGACAGGGAGTACTATGGCTACACCTTC CASSPRDREYYGYTF
TRBJ2-1 - TRBD2 TRBV11-2 TGTGCCAGCAGCATATTAGCGGGAGTCTTTGAGCAGTTCTTC CASSILAGVFEQFF
TRBJ2-3 - TRBD2 TRBV28 TGTGCCAGCAGTTCTAGCGGGGAAGGGACAGATACGCAGTATTTT CASSSSGEGTDTQYF
TRBJ2-5 - - TRBV5-4 TGTGCCAGCAGCTTGGACAGAGTTTACCGTAAAGAGACCCAGTACTTC CASSLDRVYRKETQYF
TRBJ1-2 few TRBD1 TRBV6-4 TGTGCCAGCAGTTCAGGGGGCGCGAGCTATGGCTACACCTTC CASSSGGASYGYTF
TRBJ2-7 - - TRBV27 TGTGCCAGCAGCCCATACGGTCCCAGCGCGCTCTACGAGCAGTACTTC CASSPYGPSALYEQYF
TRBJ2-1 few TRBD2 TRBV7-3 TGTGCCAGCAGCTTAAGACTAGCGGGAACCAATGAGCAGTTCTTC CASSLRLAGTNEQFF
TRBJ2-3 - TRBD2 TRBV11-2 TGTGCCAGCAGCTTTGGGGGACTAGCGGCACATGAGCAGTATTTT CASSFGGLAAHEQYF
TRBJ2-7 - - TRBV4-1 TGCGCCAGCAGCCAAGATGGGGGGTACTCCTACGAGCAGTACTTC CASSQDGGYSYEQYF
TRBJ2-7 - TRBD2 TRBV2 TGTGCCAGCAGTGCCTCGGGACTAGCCCCCTACGAGCAGTACTTC CASSASGLAPYEQYF
TRBJ2-4 - TRBD2 TRBV29-1 TGCAGCGCCCACCTTAAGACTAGCGGGATTCACATTCAGTACTTC CSAHLKTSGIHIQYF
TRBJ2-1 - - TRBV29-1 TGCAGCGTTTGTGGCGGTTATTACAATGAGCAGTTCTTC CSVCGGYYNEQFF
TRBJ1-5 - - TRBV7-7 TGTGCCAGCAGCTTAGGGCCGAATCAGCCCCAGCATTTT CASSLGPNQPQHF
TRBJ1-5 once - TRBV5-6 TGTGCCAGCAGCCTCTCCTCCGGGTCCTCGAATCAGCCCCAGCATTTT CASSLSSGSSNQPQHF
TRBJ1-1 - TRBD1 TRBV2 TGTGCCAGCAGTACAGGGGTAGCTTTCTTT CASSTGVAFF
TRBJ1-5 - TRBD1 TRBV6-6 TGTGCCAGCAGTTGGCAGGGGGTGGGCCAGCCCCAGCATTTT CASSWQGVGQPQHF
TRBJ2-7 once - TRBV27 TGTGCCAGCAGTCACAGCGCCGGGGGCGAGCAGTACTTC CASSHSAGGEQYF
TRBJ2-7 - TRBD1 TRBV9 TGTGCCAGCAGCGTTGGGACAGCCAACTCCTACGAGCAGTACTTC CASSVGTANSYEQYF
TRBJ1-2 once - TRBV5-4 TGTGCCAGCAGCTTGGTGGGGGCCAGCTATGGCTACACCTTC CASSLVGASYGYTF
TRBJ2-3 once TRBD2 TRBV11-3 TGTGCCAGCAGCACCGCACTGAAGAGCGGGGGAAGCACAGATACGCAGTATTTT CASSTALKSGGSTDTQYF
TRBJ2-2 - TRBD1 TRBV19 TGTGCCAGTACCGACAGGGGAACCGGGGAGCTGTTTTTT CASTDRGTGELFF
TRBJ2-3 once TRBD2 TRBV4-1 TGCGCCAGCAGCCTCTCACAGCGGGAGATTAGGACAGATACGCAGTATTTT CASSLSQREIRTDTQYF
TRBJ1-5 - TRBD1 TRBV7-9 TGTGCCAGCAGCTCCGGACAGGGGCGAGGGCCCCAGCATTTT CASSSGQGRGPQHF
TRBJ2-3 - TRBD2 TRBV5-1 TGCGCCAGCAGCTCACCTAGCGGGAGGGCCATAACAGATACGCAGTATTTT CASSSPSGRAITDTQYF
TRBJ2-2 - - TRBV21-1 TGTGCCTCGGCGCAGGACAGGGTCTTCCCCGGGGAGCTGTTTTTT CASAQDRVFPGELFF
TRBJ1-1 - TRBD1 TRBV12-5 TGTGCTAGTGCTAAAGGGGGCGTCGGGGGCACTGAAGCTTTCTTT CASAKGGVGGTEAFF
TRBJ2-6 - - TRBV4-3 TGCGCCAGCAGCCATATCAGGGGCGAGTACTCTGGGGCCAACGTCCTGACTTTC CASSHIRGEYSGANVLTF
TRBJ1-2 - - TRBV19 TGTGCCAGTAGTATAGGAGGTAGCGGCTACACCTTC CASSIGGSGYTF
TRBJ1-2 - - TRBV4-1 TGCGCCAGCAGCCAAGATCCCCGCAGAATCCTTAACTATGGCTACACCTTC CASSQDPRRILNYGYTF
TRBJ2-7 - TRBD2 TRBV30 TGTGCCTGGGGGACTAGCGGTTCCTACGAGCAGTACTTC CAWGTSGSYEQYF
TRBJ1-1 - - TRBV7-7 TGTGCTAGCAGCCCCTTTCTGGAAGGGGGGGCCACTGAAGCTTTCTTT CASSPFLEGGATEAFF
TRBJ2-3 - - TRBV6-5 TGTGCCAGCAATTCCCCGGGGTCAGATACGCAGTATTTT CASNSPGSDTQYF
TRBJ2-5 once - TRBV5-4 TGTGCCAGCAGCTTGGATAACGGAGTGGAAGAGACCCAGTACTTC CASSLDNGVEETQYF
TRBJ1-5 - TRBD1 TRBV19 TGTGCCAGTAGGACGGGACAGGGGTATGATCAGCCCCAGCATTTT CASRTGQGYDQPQHF
TRBJ2-2 - - TRBV5-1 TGCGCCAGCAGCTTGGTCGGTGGAGGACGTGGCACCGGGGAGCTGTTTTTT CASSLVGGGRGTGELFF
TRBJ2-3 - - TRBV5-1 TGCGCCAGCAGCTTGGCGGGGGGCCGGGGCACAGATACGCAGTATTTT CASSLAGGRGTDTQYF
TRBJ1-2 - - TRBV9 TGTGCCAGCAGCGTAGGTCTCTACCTAACTTATGGCTACACCTTC CASSVGLYLTYGYTF
TRBJ1-5 - - TRBV6-1 TGTGCCAGCAGTGAAGTTCCCCCGACAGCCACAAGCAATCAGCCCCAGCATTTT CASSEVPPTATSNQPQHF
TRBJ1-4 - TRBD1 TRBV4-1 TGCGCCAGCAGCCAGACGACAGGGACGTCTGAAAAACTGTTTTTT CASSQTTGTSEKLFF
TRBJ1-2 - - TRBV19 TGTGCCAGTAGGGCCTATGGCTACACCTTC CASRAYGYTF
TRBJ1-3 - - TRBV19 TGTGCCAGTATTTTCCAGGGTGCTGGAAACACCATATATTTT CASIFQGAGNTIYF
TRBJ1-4 - TRBD1 TRBV5-6 TGTGCCAGCAGCTACGCCGGGACAGGCGAAAAACTGTTTTTT CASSYAGTGEKLFF
TRBJ1-1 - - TRBV28 TGTGCCAGCAGTTTAGCAGTTGCCACTGAAGCTTTCTTT CASSLAVATEAFF
TRBJ1-2 - TRBD1 TRBV2 TGTGCCAGCAAAACCGGGACAGGGAACGGCTACACCTTC CASKTGTGNGYTF
TRBJ1-2 - TRBD1 TRBV6-5 TGTGCCAGCAGTCGGACAGGGCTGGACTATGGCTACACCTTC CASSRTGLDYGYTF
TRBJ2-3 - - TRBV6-5 TGTGCCAGCAGCAGGGTTTCCCCACCAGATACGCAGTATTTT CASSRVSPPDTQYF
TRBJ1-3 - TRBD1 TRBV28 TGTGCCAGCAGTACCCCAGGGGGCGGTGGCGGAAACACCATATATTTT CASSTPGGGGGNTIYF